This T cell receptor beta chain was sequenced in a study of OX40 agonist ivuxolimab in advanced cancers. Findings and caveats of the study: Among the nonresponders, some also had low normalized T-cell clonal expansion.

Turning to this clone: Its cognate antigen is unknown.

TCRdb's copy holds only in-frame clones and misses some; the assay was immunoSEQ multiplex PCR. In the table there are fewer than 45,000 clones, roughly 80% of which are singletons. V dropped 0 bases and J dropped 7; count of bases not matched to a gene: 8. The CDR3 length is 17 residues. From germline, CDR1 is LNHNV and CDR2 YYDKDF (reference sequence). Sequencing used CD4+ or CD8+ T cells sorted from blood, obtained in a trial of the OX40 agonist ivuxolimab. The TCR sequence derives from an adult with an advanced solid tumor such as melanoma, head and neck, liver or kidney cancer. The gene calls are TRBV15 and TRBJ2-1; TRBD1 aligns across 11 bases. CDR3 DNA sequence: TGTGCCACCAGCAGAGACCCCGGGACAGGGGGAAGGAATGAGCAGTTCTTC. This codes for CATSRDPGTGGRNEQFF.